This TCR beta chain was recorded in a study of T cell repertoires in cytomegalovirus infection (dated by TCRdb to about 2019). Broadly, across the study: Because public TCR beta signatures pointed to carriage of CMV infection together with the matching HLA type, the HLA type of each donor mattered for the analysis. What the work shows at the level of the full study, not this receptor alone: Cumulative frequency of public TCR beta family members discriminated carriers of CMV infection plus the relevant HLA type in this cohort and an independent 352-donor cohort. In the ex vivo response, HLA-C-restricted CMV-specific TCR beta clonotypes were dominant, and in two of eight donors the single most frequent clonotype came from this HLA-C-restricted group.

Via the germline V gene, CDR1 is MDHEN and CDR2 SYDVKM. Compared with germline, V lacks 5 bases and J lacks 3 bases; bases without a gene match: 25. From cysteine to phenylalanine, the CDR3 is 21 amino acids long. The kept DNA is CDR3 alone, 63 bases in frame from the first base. The sequencing machine was an Illumina HiSeq 1500. The public sequencing data were trimmed at Q25 with fastp and processed into clonotypes with MiXCR by TCRdb, which kept only in-frame beta chains. A single entry per CDR3 protein holds the most common genes and DNA from its merged rows. The sample table contains roughly 150,000 distinct CDR3 sequences; only one count was recorded for 20% to 30% of them. Roughly 9.7% of the sample rests with the top ten. This clonotype was recorded many times. What antigen it recognizes has not been identified. Nothing much larger sits one base from this clone, and base qualities are not available.

The sequenced sample was PBMCs. The rearranged chain carries TRBV28 and TRBJ2-5; 9 central bases correspond to TRBD2. The sequence was collected from a human donor in good health (CMV status not recorded). Some clones in this sample may be carry-over from other donors' samples. At the DNA level, the sequence is TGTGCCAGCAGTCCGTGGGTCCAGGCCCGCCTGGAGCGGGAGGTGGAAGAGACCCAGTACTTC. This translates into CASSPWVQARLEREVEETQYF.